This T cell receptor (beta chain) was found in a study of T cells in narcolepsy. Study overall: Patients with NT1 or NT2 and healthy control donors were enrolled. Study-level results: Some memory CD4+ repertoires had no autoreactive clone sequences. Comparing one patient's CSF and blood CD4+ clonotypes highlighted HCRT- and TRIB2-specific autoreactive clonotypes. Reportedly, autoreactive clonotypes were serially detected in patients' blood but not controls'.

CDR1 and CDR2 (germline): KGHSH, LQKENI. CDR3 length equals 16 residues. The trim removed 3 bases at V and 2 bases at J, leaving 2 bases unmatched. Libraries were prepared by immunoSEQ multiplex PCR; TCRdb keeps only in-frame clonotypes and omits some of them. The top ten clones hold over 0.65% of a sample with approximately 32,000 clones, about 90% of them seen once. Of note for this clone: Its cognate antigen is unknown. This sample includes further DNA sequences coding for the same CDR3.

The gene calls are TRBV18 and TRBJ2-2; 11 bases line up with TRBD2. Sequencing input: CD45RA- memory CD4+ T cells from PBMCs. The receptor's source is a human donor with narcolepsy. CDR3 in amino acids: CASSPLAGGNTGELFF. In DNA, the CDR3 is TGTGCCAGCTCACCCCTAGCGGGGGGAAACACCGGGGAGCTGTTTTTT.